This T cell receptor gamma chain was identified in a study of Vδ1+ human thymocytes. After alphabeta T cell depletion, CD3+ Vdelta1+ Vdelta2- thymocytes were sorted. Between roughly 97% and 99.6% of sorted thymocytes were Vdelta1+. This clone was observed a handful of times. Its antigen is undetermined. At one end the junction does not follow the germline gene, possibly because of a read error. The same CDR3 is also encoded by other DNA sequences in this sample. CDR3 size: 12 residues. Germline CDR1 and CDR2: EGSTGY and YDSYTSSV. Study-level points and caveats: Donors shared many TRG clonotypes but few TRD clonotypes. Despite high sort purity, roughly a fifth of thymic T cell receptor delta sequences were Vdelta2. Thymic TRG and TRD repertoires appeared highly polyclonal.

Sequences come from RNA converted to cDNA by reverse transcription. CDR3 amplicons came from multiplex PCR with pooled V-gene forward and constant-region reverse primers. TCRdb processed the multiplex PCR reads again with the CATT caller. This table holds roughly 30,000 gamma-chain clones, roughly 20% found once. The specimen was Vdelta1+ gamma-delta thymocytes from the thymus. Documented subset: FACS-sorted CD3+ TCRalphabeta- TCRVdelta1+ TCRVdelta2- thymocytes. The receptor's source is a boy in the first two years of life who had congenital heart surgery. V usage is TRGV4 and J usage is TRGJ1 or TRGJ2. Here the CDR3 reads CATWDGDYKKLF. The CDR3 DNA follows: TGTGCCACCTGGGATGGAGATTACAAGAAACTCTTT.